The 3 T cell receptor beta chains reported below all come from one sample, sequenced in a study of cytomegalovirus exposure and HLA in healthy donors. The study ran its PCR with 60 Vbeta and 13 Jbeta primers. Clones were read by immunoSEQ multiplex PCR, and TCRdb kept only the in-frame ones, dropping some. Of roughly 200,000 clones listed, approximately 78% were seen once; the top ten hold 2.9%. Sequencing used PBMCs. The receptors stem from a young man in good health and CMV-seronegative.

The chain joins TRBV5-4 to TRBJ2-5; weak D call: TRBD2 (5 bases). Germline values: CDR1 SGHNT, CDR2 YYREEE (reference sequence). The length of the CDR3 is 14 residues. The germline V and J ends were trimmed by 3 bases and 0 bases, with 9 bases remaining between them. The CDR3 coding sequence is TGTGCCAGCAGCTCCGGGGAATACCAAGAGACCCAGTACTTC. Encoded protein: CASSSGEYQETQYF.

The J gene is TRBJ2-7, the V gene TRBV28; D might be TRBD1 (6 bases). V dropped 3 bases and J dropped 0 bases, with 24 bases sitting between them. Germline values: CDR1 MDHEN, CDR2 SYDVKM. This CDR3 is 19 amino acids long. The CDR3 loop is CASSLGRRDISRASYEQYF. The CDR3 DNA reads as TGTGCCAGCAGTTTGGGCCGCCGGGACATCTCCAGGGCCTCCTACGAGCAGTACTTC.

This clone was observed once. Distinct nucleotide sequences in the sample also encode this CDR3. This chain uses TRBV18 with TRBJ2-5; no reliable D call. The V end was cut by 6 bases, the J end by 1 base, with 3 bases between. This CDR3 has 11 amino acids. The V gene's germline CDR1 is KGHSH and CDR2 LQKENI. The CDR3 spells CASSLQETQYF. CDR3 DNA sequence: TGTGCCAGCTCCCTCCAAGAGACCCAGTACTTC.